These 29 T cell receptor beta chains were all obtained from the same sample, sequenced in a study of cytomegalovirus exposure and HLA in healthy donors. Amplification used 60 Vbeta primers and 13 Jbeta primers. Clones were read by immunoSEQ multiplex PCR, and TCRdb kept only the in-frame ones, dropping some. The sample has fewer than 300,000 clones, roughly 89% seen once. The sequencing sample was made of PBMCs. These receptor sequences come from a man aged 35-49 years in good health and CMV-seropositive.

The chain carries TRBV7-2 and TRBJ1-1; D remains unclear. V was cut by 1 base and J by 2 bases, with 14 bases left in between. The CDR3 sequence is 16 residues long. The germline gives CDR1 SGHTA, CDR2 FQGNSA. DNA of the CDR3: TGTGCCAGCAGCTTAGTCGGGCCGGGGTTTAACACTGAAGCTTTCTTT. Amino acid sequence: CASSLVGPGFNTEAFF.

This chain connects TRBV5-6 to TRBJ2-3; TRBD1 agrees at 9 bases. Germline CDR1 SGHDT, CDR2 YYEEEE. The ends lost 3 bases at V and 3 bases at J; junction bases unmatched: 2. The CDR3 covers 14 residues. The CDR3 sequence is CASSSGQGTDTQYF. The CDR3 nucleotides are TGTGCCAGCAGCTCAGGACAGGGGACAGATACGCAGTATTTT.

The chain joins TRBV7-3 to TRBJ2-7; tentative D call: TRBD2 (6 bases). In germline, CDR1 is SGHTA, CDR2 FQGTGA. This CDR3 region has 13 residues. V was cut by 3 bases and J by 1 base, with 7 bases left in between. CDR3 region: CASSFSGSYEQYF. In DNA form, the CDR3 reads TGTGCCAGCAGCTTTAGCGGATCCTACGAGCAGTACTTC.

The gene calls are TRBV6-1 and TRBJ2-3, with a tentative D call TRBD2 (6 bases). This CDR3 spans 13 amino acids. CDR1 MNHNS and CDR2 SASEGT come from the germline V gene. V was clipped by 3 bases and J by 6 bases, with 10 bases between them. CDR3 sequence (DNA): TGTGCCAGCAGTGAGCGGGAACGGGATACGCAGTATTTT. Translated: CASSERERDTQYF.

This clone has a handful of counts. This sequence joins TRBV21-1 and TRBJ1-4. TRBV21-1 is given as a pseudogene. The CDR3 consists of 17 residues. CDR3 residues: CASSKESGTPTNEKLFF. The CDR3 nucleotides read TGTGCCAGCAGCAAAGAGAGCGGCACTCCAACTAATGAAAAACTGTTTTTT.

J is TRBJ1-2 and V is TRBV4-1; 7 bases match TRBD1. V shed 4 bases, J shed 0 bases, and the junction held 11 bases outside the gene matches. The germline V gene encodes CDR1 MGHRA and CDR2 YSYEKL. This CDR3 spans 17 amino acids. CDR3 region: CASSPSVGTDANYGYTF. In DNA, the CDR3 is TGCGCCAGCAGCCCGAGCGTAGGGACAGACGCTAACTATGGCTACACCTTC.

V gene TRBV28 combines with J gene TRBJ1-1; 8 bases are a match to TRBD1. The ends lost 6 bases at V and 5 bases at J; junction bases unmatched: 5. Germline V gene lookup returns CDR1 MDHEN and CDR2 SYDVKM. The CDR3 spans 13 residues. The CDR3 protein is CASRHRGGTEAFF. The CDR3 DNA reads as TGTGCCAGCAGGCACAGGGGGGGAACTGAAGCTTTCTTT.

The V call is TRBV30, the J call TRBJ2-3; D ambiguous. The germline V gene has CDR1 GTSNPN and CDR2 SVGIG (reference sequence). This CDR3 is built from 13 residues. Trimming pared 3 bases from V and 7 bases from J, leaving 14 bases between. CDR3 DNA sequence: TGTGCCTGGAGGGATGACTCCTCACATACGCAGTATTTT. The encoded protein is CAWRDDSSHTQYF.

The chain combines TRBV27 with TRBJ2-7; 8 nucleotides match TRBD2. Germline V gene data show CDR1 as MNHEY and CDR2 as SMNVEV (reference sequence). CDR3 length: 15 residues. The V gene end was trimmed by 6 bases and the J gene end by 0 bases; junction bases not matched to a gene: 7. The CDR3 loop is CASSPGGLVSYEQYF. Here the CDR3 DNA reads TGTGCCAGCAGCCCTGGGGGACTAGTCTCCTACGAGCAGTACTTC.

J is TRBJ1-6 and V is TRBV4-2; 9 bases line up with TRBD1. This CDR3 is 17 amino acids long. Germline lookup yields CDR1 LGHNA and CDR2 YNFKEQ. The ends lost 3 bases at V and 0 bases at J; junction bases unmatched: 3. The CDR3 here is CASSQGQGSSYNSPLHF. DNA for the CDR3: TGTGCCAGCAGCCAGGGACAGGGTAGCTCCTATAATTCACCCCTCCACTTT.

The chain recombines TRBV4-3 with TRBJ2-2; the D gene is possibly TRBD2 (6 bases). CDR1 and CDR2 (germline): LGHNA, YSLEER. Trimming removed 3 bases at V and 4 bases at J, with 9 bases between. The CDR3 is 14 residues long. CDR3 nucleotide sequence: TGCGCCAGCAGCCAGGATAGCGGCACCGGGGAGCTGTTTTTT. Its translation is CASSQDSGTGELFF.

This rearrangement joins TRBV2 to TRBJ1-4, with a weak D call TRBD1 (6 bases). There are 15 residues in the CDR3. CDR1 is SNHLY and CDR2 is FYNNEI in the germline V gene. The V end was cut by 6 bases, the J end by 0 bases, with 11 bases between. CDR3 nucleotide sequence: TGTGCCAGCAGACGGGACACACCAACTAATGAAAAACTGTTTTTT. It encodes CASRRDTPTNEKLFF.

V gene TRBV11-2 combines with J gene TRBJ2-7; TRBD2 matches 7 bases. Trimming cost V 6 bases and J 0 bases; bases outside gene matches: 8. The CDR3 is 15 residues long. Germline V gene lookup returns CDR1 SGHAT and CDR2 FQNNGV. The CDR3 nucleotides read TGTGCCAGCAGATCTACTAGCGAGAGCTCCTACGAGCAGTACTTC. Protein product: CASRSTSESSYEQYF.

The gene calls are TRBV2 and TRBJ2-7; D perhaps matches TRBD2 (7 bases). Trimming cost V 11 bases and J 3 bases, with 14 bases left between them. Germline V lookup: CDR1 SNHLY, CDR2 FYNNEI. The CDR3 spans 12 residues. CDR3 sequence: CAGGGVSYEQYF. The CDR3 DNA is TGTGCCGGAGGGGGGGTGAGCTACGAGCAGTACTTC. Supplemented by reference TRBV2 and TRBJ2-7, the full variable domain reads EPEVTQTPSHQVTQMGQEVILRCVPISNHLYFYWYRQILGQKVEFLVSFYNNEISEKSEIFDDQFSVERPDGSNFTLKIRSTKLEDSAMYFCAGGGVSYEQYFGPGTRLTVT.

This chain uses TRBV11-2 with TRBJ2-7, with unresolved D. This CDR3 has 11 amino acids. Trimming stripped 1 base from V and 6 bases from J, with 4 bases between. Germline V gene lookup returns CDR1 SGHAT and CDR2 FQNNGV. The CDR3 coding sequence is TGTGCCAGCAGCTTAGCGGGCGAGCAGTACTTC. It codes for CASSLAGEQYF.

V gene TRBV7-6 combines with J gene TRBJ1-4; TRBD1 agrees at 8 bases. V gave up 5 bases and J gave up 8 bases; unmatched junction bases: 7. This CDR3 comprises 14 residues. Looked up from germline, CDR1 is SGHVS and CDR2 is FNYEAQ. The CDR3 sequence: CASSDHRGREKLFF. The CDR3 nucleotides read TGTGCCAGCAGCGACCACAGGGGGAGAGAAAAACTGTTTTTT.

The chain combines TRBV11-1 with TRBJ2-2; weak D call: TRBD2 (5 bases). CDR1 is SGHAT and CDR2 is FQDESV in the germline V gene (reference sequence). V lost 4 bases, J lost 6 bases, and 12 bases lay in between. CDR3 length equals 14 residues. DNA of the CDR3: TGTGCCAGCAGCTCCGTGGACTTCGCCGGGGAGCTGTTTTTT. It is translated as CASSSVDFAGELFF.

The rearrangement uses TRBV18 and TRBJ2-1, with a possible D match to TRBD1 (6 bases). CDR1 and CDR2 (germline): KGHSH, LQKENI. The CDR3 consists of 17 residues. V was clipped by 0 bases and J by 4 bases, with 16 bases between them. CDR3 amino acids: CASSPPMGAFWYNEQFF. DNA for the CDR3: TGTGCCAGCTCACCACCAATGGGGGCATTTTGGTACAATGAGCAGTTCTTC.

The chain is built from TRBV18 and TRBJ2-1, with TRBD1 matching 9 bases. V trimming: 5 bases; J trimming: 6 bases; junction bases outside the gene matches: 8. CDR1 is KGHSH, CDR2 LQKENI, per germline. The CDR3 has 15 residues. The CDR3 protein is CASSNQGQGINEQFF. CDR3 sequence (DNA): TGTGCCAGCTCAAATCAAGGACAGGGGATCAATGAGCAGTTCTTC.

V is TRBV5-4 and J is TRBJ1-2; 10 bases agree with TRBD1. CDR3 length equals 16 residues. The germline CDR1 and CDR2 sequences are SGHNT and YYREEE (reference sequence). V gave up 4 bases and J gave up 3 bases; unmatched junction bases: 9. Here the CDR3 DNA reads TGTGCCAGCAGCCCGGACAGGGGGAAGTCGTACTATGGCTACACCTTC. Protein product: CASSPDRGKSYYGYTF.

In nucleotides, the CDR3 is TGTGCCTGGAGTGTAAGCGGACCCTACGAGCAGTACTTC. It is translated as CAWSVSGPYEQYF. This chain connects TRBV30 to TRBJ2-7, with a weak D call TRBD2 (5 bases). The CDR3 totals 13 residues. Germline V gene sequence: CDR1 GTSNPN, CDR2 SVGIG (reference sequence). V lost 0 bases and J lost 2, with 8 bases in between.

This rearrangement joins TRBV28 to TRBJ1-3; tentatively, D is TRBD1 (5 bases). Trimming left V 8 bases short and J 4 bases short, with 9 bases between. CDR3 size: 12 residues. CDR1 and CDR2 (germline): MDHEN, SYDVKM. In DNA, the CDR3 is TGTGCCAGCTCCAGGGTCGGAAACACCATATATTTT. It yields the protein CASSRVGNTIYF.

The J gene is TRBJ2-2, the V gene TRBV25-1, with 8 bases that match TRBD2. CDR3 size: 15 residues. From germline, CDR1 is MGHDK and CDR2 SYGVNS. The J segment lost 6 bases and the V segment lost 7 bases, leaving 10 bases of the junction unmatched. The CDR3: CASTPPGGRSGELFF. CDR3 DNA sequence: TGTGCCAGCACCCCTCCGGGGGGGCGCTCCGGGGAGCTGTTTTTT.

This chain connects TRBV28 to TRBJ1-2; D unresolved. The CDR3 is 16 residues long. Germline V CDR1 and CDR2: MDHEN, SYDVKM. V lost 4 bases, J lost 4 bases, and 19 bases lay in between. CDR3 region: CASSSNKATRRYGYTF. Written as DNA, the CDR3 is TGTGCCAGCAGTTCCAATAAGGCGACGAGGCGCTATGGCTACACCTTC.

This clone appeared a single time. V usage is TRBV28 and J usage is TRBJ2-2, with D maybe TRBD1 (5 bases). Trimming took 5 bases from V and 5 from J, leaving 15 bases between them. Per the germline V gene, CDR1 is MDHEN and CDR2 is SYDVKM. CDR3 length: 15 residues. The CDR3 DNA reads TGTGCCAGCAGTCTTCGCAGGGCGGTTACCGGGGAGCTGTTTTTT. This translates into CASSLRRAVTGELFF.

This rearrangement joins TRBV5-1 to TRBJ2-3; D not certain. V was cut by 0 bases and J by 0 bases, with 8 bases left in between. Germline V gene lookup returns CDR1 SGHRS and CDR2 YFSETQ. CDR3 length: 15 amino acids. CDR3 in DNA: TGCGCCAGCAGCTTGGCCCCTACTAGCACAGATACGCAGTATTTT. Its translation is CASSLAPTSTDTQYF.

J is TRBJ2-5 and V is TRBV25-1; D ambiguous. TRBJ2-7 matches the DNA end more closely, so the J call is doubtful. There are 11 residues in the CDR3. Germline assignment: CDR1 MGHDK and CDR2 SYGVNS. The CDR3 DNA sequence: TGTGCCAGCAGTGAAGTGTACGAGCAGTACTTC. This encodes CASSEVYEQYF.

The V call is TRBV2, the J call TRBJ2-1, with 12 bases matching TRBD2. The CDR3 sequence is 16 residues long. V shed 4 bases and J 4 bases; nucleotides not matched to a gene: 5. Germline V gene sequence: CDR1 SNHLY, CDR2 FYNNEI. The CDR3 coding sequence is TGTGCCAGCAGTGTTAGGGGGACTAGCGGGTACAATGAGCAGTTCTTC. It specifies CASSVRGTSGYNEQFF. Drawing the rest from reference TRBV2 and TRBJ2-1, the complete variable domain is EPEVTQTPSHQVTQMGQEVILRCVPISNHLYFYWYRQILGQKVEFLVSFYNNEISEKSEIFDDQFSVERPDGSNFTLKIRSTKLEDSAMYFCASSVRGTSGYNEQFFGPGTRLTVL.

This chain's CDR3 is CASSLGLAGTQYF. The CDR3 DNA sequence: TGTGCCAGCAGTTTGGGACTAGCTGGTACGCAGTATTTT. The chain uses TRBV27 and TRBJ2-3, with 9 bases identical to TRBD2. This CDR3 spans 13 amino acids. From germline, CDR1 is MNHEY and CDR2 SMNVEV (reference sequence). The V and J ends lost 3 bases and 8 bases, in that order; junction bases with no gene match: 3.